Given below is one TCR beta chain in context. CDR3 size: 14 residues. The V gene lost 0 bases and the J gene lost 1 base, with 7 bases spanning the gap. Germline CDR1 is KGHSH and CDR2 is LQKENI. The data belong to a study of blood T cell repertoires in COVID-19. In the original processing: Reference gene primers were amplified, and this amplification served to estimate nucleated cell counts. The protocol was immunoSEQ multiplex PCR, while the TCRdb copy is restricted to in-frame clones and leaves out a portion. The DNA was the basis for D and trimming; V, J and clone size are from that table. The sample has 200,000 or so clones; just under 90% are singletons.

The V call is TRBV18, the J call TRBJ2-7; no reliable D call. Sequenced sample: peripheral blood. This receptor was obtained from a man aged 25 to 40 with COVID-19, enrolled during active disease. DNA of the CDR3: TGTGCCAGCTCACCACCCGCAGAATCCTACGAGCAGTACTTC. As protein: CASSPPAESYEQYF.